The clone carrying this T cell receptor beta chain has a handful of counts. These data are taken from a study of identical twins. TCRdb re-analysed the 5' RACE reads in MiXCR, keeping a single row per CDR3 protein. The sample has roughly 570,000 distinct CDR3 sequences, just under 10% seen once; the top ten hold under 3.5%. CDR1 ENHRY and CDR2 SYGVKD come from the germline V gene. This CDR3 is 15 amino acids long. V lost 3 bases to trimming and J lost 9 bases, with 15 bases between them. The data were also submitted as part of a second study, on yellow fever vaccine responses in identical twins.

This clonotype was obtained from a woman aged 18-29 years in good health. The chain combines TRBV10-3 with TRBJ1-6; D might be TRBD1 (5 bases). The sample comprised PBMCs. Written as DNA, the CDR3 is TGTGCCATCAGTGATAAAGGGGTCATGGTTTCACCCCTCCACTTT. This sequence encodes CAISDKGVMVSPLHF.